A single sample is the source of the 2 T cell receptor beta chains below, sequenced in a study of blood T cell repertoires in COVID-19. Clones were sequenced by immunoSEQ multiplex PCR, and TCRdb holds only the in-frame ones, with some missing. The data contain around 150,000 clones, approximately 90% of them singletons. Sequences were obtained from peripheral blood. The receptors derive from an older woman with COVID-19, enrolled during active disease.

V gene TRBV18 combines with J gene TRBJ2-1, with D perhaps matching TRBD1 (6 bases). The CDR3 loop spans 15 amino acids. In germline, CDR1 is KGHSH, CDR2 LQKENI. V gave up 3 bases and J gave up 3 bases, with 12 bases separating them. This chain's CDR3 is CASSPRQGNYNEQFF. In DNA form, the CDR3 reads TGTGCCAGCTCACCGAGGCAGGGGAACTACAATGAGCAGTTCTTC.

This chain joins TRBV25-1 and TRBJ1-3; D might be TRBD1 (5 bases). Deletions cut 1 base from V and 0 bases from J, with 10 bases between. The V gene's germline CDR1 is MGHDK and CDR2 SYGVNS. This CDR3 spans 16 amino acids. The chain's CDR3 is CASSEWGRSSGNTIYF. In DNA, the CDR3 is TGTGCCAGCAGTGAATGGGGCAGGAGCTCTGGAAACACCATATATTTT.